These 25 T cell receptor beta chains originate from one sample sequenced in a study of blood T cells in healthy people across ages. A second about 6 to 12 cycle PCR used barcoded and J-beta primers. TCRdb used MiXCR to reprocess the 5' RACE reads, holding one entry per CDR3 protein. The table includes roughly 1.9 million distinct CDR3 sequences, 30% to 40% detected once. Source material: blood. Source of these receptors: a human donor in good health.

The gene calls are TRBV7-9 and TRBJ2-5, with 9 nucleotides matching TRBD2. The J segment lost 4 bases and the V segment lost 6 bases, leaving 12 bases of the junction unmatched. The CDR3 has 16 amino acids. Germline loops: CDR1 SEHNR, CDR2 FQNEAQ (reference sequence). This chain's CDR3 is CASSYLSGGNLETQYF. In nucleotides, the CDR3 is TGTGCCAGCAGTTACCTCAGCGGGGGGAACTTAGAGACCCAGTACTTC.

V and J are TRBV12-3 or TRBV12-4 and TRBJ2-2, with D tentatively TRBD1 (5 bases). V gave up 6 bases and J gave up 1 base, with 9 bases separating them. This CDR3 comprises 14 residues. For the CDR3, the DNA is TGTGCCAGCAGACCGACAGAGAACACCGGGGAGCTGTTTTTT. This encodes CASRPTENTGELFF.

The table lists this clonotype with many counts. The chain couples TRBV7-9 to TRBJ2-3; no clear D. This CDR3 has 12 residues. The V end lost 5 bases, the J end lost 2 bases, and 5 bases lay between the germline ends. The germline gives CDR1 SEHNR, CDR2 FQNEAQ (reference sequence). The CDR3 reads CASSRVTDTQYF. CDR3 sequence (DNA): TGTGCCAGCAGCCGAGTCACAGATACGCAGTATTTT.

This clonotype was seen a handful of times. V and J are TRBV6-2 or TRBV6-3 and TRBJ2-1; D gene unclear. V was pared by 0 bases and J by 6 bases, with 3 bases between. The V gene's germline CDR1 is MNHEY and CDR2 SVGEGT. The CDR3 length is 12 residues. CDR3 coding DNA: TGTGCCAGCAGTTACTCGGCCAATGAGCAGTTCTTC. This sequence encodes CASSYSANEQFF.

The V call is TRBV14, the J call TRBJ2-7; D possibly matches TRBD1 or TRBD2 (5 bases each). The ends were cut back, 1 base at V and 7 bases at J, with 11 bases in the middle. This CDR3 has 13 residues. Looked up from germline, CDR1 is SGHDN and CDR2 is FVKESK. CDR3 nucleotide sequence: TGTGCCAGCAGCCAAGTCACTGGGGGAGAGCAGTACTTC. Its translation: CASSQVTGGEQYF.

This chain joins TRBV28 and TRBJ1-4; 7 nucleotides align to TRBD1. The CDR3 is 13 amino acids. Looked up from germline, CDR1 is MDHEN and CDR2 is SYDVKM. Losses at the gene ends were 10 bases for V and 1 base for J; bases not matched to a gene: 3. The CDR3 loop is CATRQGTNEKLFF. CDR3 bases: TGTGCCACCCGACAGGGAACTAATGAAAAACTGTTTTTT.

This clonotype came up a few times. The chain combines TRBV9 with TRBJ2-1; no firm D call. Trimming took 0 bases from V and 10 from J, leaving 20 bases between them. The V gene's germline CDR1 is SGDLS and CDR2 YYNGEE. This CDR3 comprises 16 residues. As DNA, the CDR3 is TGTGCCAGCAGCGTAGGTTCGAGTGACCTCGCAATAGAGCAGTTCTTC. Translation gives CASSVGSSDLAIEQFF.

This chain connects TRBV20-1 to TRBJ2-3; D perhaps matches TRBD1 (6 bases). Germline CDR1 and CDR2: DFQATT and SNEGSKA (reference sequence). The V gene lost 2 bases and the J gene lost 9 bases, with 9 bases spanning the gap. CDR3 length equals 11 residues. The CDR3 protein is CSARQGTTQYF. In DNA form, the CDR3 reads TGCAGTGCTAGACAGGGGACAACGCAGTATTTT.

V and J are TRBV4-3 and TRBJ2-5; 7 bases are shared with TRBD1. The CDR3 loop spans 16 amino acids. CDR1 LGHNA and CDR2 YSLEER come from the germline V gene. With 0 bases clipped from V and 5 bases from J, the junction kept 9 bases outside the gene matches. CDR3 DNA sequence: TGCGCCAGCAGCCAAGATAGTAACAGGGGTGGGGAGACCCAGTACTTC. Its protein is CASSQDSNRGGETQYF.

The gene calls are TRBV20-1 and TRBJ2-7; 7 positions match TRBD2. The CDR3 covers 15 residues. V dropped 1 base and J dropped 0; count of bases not matched to a gene: 6. Germline CDR1 reads DFQATT; CDR2 reads SNEGSKA (reference sequence). The CDR3 sequence: CSARGSGASSYEQYF. The DNA of the CDR3 is TGCAGTGCTAGAGGGAGCGGGGCCTCCTCCTACGAGCAGTACTTC.

This clonotype was seen a handful of times. This sequence joins TRBV20-1 and TRBJ2-7; maybe TRBD1 (5 bases). This CDR3 contains 15 residues. CDR1 is DFQATT, CDR2 SNEGSKA, per germline (reference sequence). The ends were cut back, 0 bases at V and 3 bases at J, with 15 bases in the middle. CDR3 sequence reads: CSARDLGHHIYEQYF. The CDR3 nucleotides are TGCAGTGCTAGAGATTTGGGGCATCATATCTACGAGCAGTACTTC.

V is TRBV5-1 and J is TRBJ2-3; no firm D call. CDR1 SGHRS and CDR2 YFSETQ come from the germline V gene. Trimming took off 5 bases at V and 2 bases at J, with 12 bases between the two ends. The CDR3 sequence is 14 residues long. CDR3 sequence (DNA): TGCGCCAGCAGTTTTCCTGGGTACACAGATACGCAGTATTTT. Amino acids: CASSFPGYTDTQYF. Filled out from reference TRBV5-1 and TRBJ2-3, the complete variable domain reads KAGVTQTPRYLIKTRGQQVTLSCSPISGHRSVSWYQQTPGQGLQFLFEYFSETQRNKGNFPGRFSGRQFSNSRSEMNVSTLELGDSALYLCASSFPGYTDTQYFGPGTRLTVL.

The genes are TRBV4-1 and TRBJ1-2; 9 bases agree with TRBD1. The V gene end was trimmed by 1 base and the J gene end by 7 bases; junction bases not matched to a gene: 13. The germline V gene encodes CDR1 MGHRA and CDR2 YSYEKL. This CDR3 comprises 17 residues. CDR3 in amino acids: CASSQVGQGLDHVGYTF. The CDR3 region has the DNA TGCGCCAGCAGCCAAGTGGGACAGGGATTAGACCATGTTGGCTACACCTTC.

This clonotype was seen a handful of times. V and J are TRBV6-6 and TRBJ1-2; D uncertain. This CDR3 spans 11 amino acids. Germline CDR1 reads MNHNY; CDR2 reads SVGAGI (reference sequence). Trimming took 2 bases from V and 8 from J, leaving 6 bases between them. CDR3 loop: CASSYPGGYTF. The CDR3 DNA is TGTGCCAGCAGTTACCCCGGAGGCTACACCTTC.

The rearrangement uses TRBV29-1 and TRBJ1-1, with no clear D. Per the germline V gene, CDR1 is SQVTM and CDR2 is ANQGSEA. This CDR3 comprises 12 residues. V was cut by 8 bases and J by 4 bases, with 14 bases left in between. CDR3 loop: CSTREMSTEAFF. Written as DNA, the CDR3 is TGCAGCACGCGGGAAATGAGCACTGAAGCTTTCTTT.

This clonotype appeared a single time. The genes are TRBV29-1 and TRBJ1-2; maybe TRBD1 (5 bases). Germline CDR1 is SQVTM and CDR2 is ANQGSEA. Trimming pared 3 bases from V and 4 bases from J, leaving 12 bases between. This CDR3 region has 13 residues. The CDR3 protein is CSVDQGFFYGYTF. The DNA for the CDR3 is TGCAGCGTTGATCAGGGATTCTTCTATGGCTACACCTTC.

This chain links TRBV11-3 with TRBJ1-2, with 9 bases that match TRBD1. Germline V gene data show CDR1 as SGHNT and CDR2 as YENEEA. V lost 3 bases and J lost 3; bases outside the gene matches: 8. The CDR3 totals 16 residues. In DNA, the CDR3 is TGTGCCAGCAGCTTCGGACAGGGGTGGAATGACTATGGCTACACCTTC. Encoded protein: CASSFGQGWNDYGYTF.

V gene TRBV20-1 combines with J gene TRBJ2-5; tentatively, D is TRBD2 (5 bases). CDR1 is DFQATT and CDR2 is SNEGSKA in the germline V gene (reference sequence). V lost 0 bases and J lost 7, with 12 bases in between. The CDR3 totals 13 residues. The CDR3 nucleotides are TGCAGTGCTAGAGAAGGGCTAGCCGCGACCCAGTACTTC. Its protein product is CSAREGLAATQYF.

This clonotype was found a few times. V is TRBV7-2 and J is TRBJ2-3; D call uncertain. CDR1 is SGHTA and CDR2 is FQGNSA in the germline V gene. V dropped 5 bases and J dropped 4 bases, with 13 bases sitting between them. This CDR3 spans 14 amino acids. In nucleotides, the CDR3 is TGTGCCAGCAGCCAAAGGATAGTGTCAGATACGCAGTATTTT. Translation gives CASSQRIVSDTQYF.

This clonotype occurred a few times. The CDR3 region is CASMREWTDTQYF. Written as DNA, the CDR3 is TGTGCCAGCATGAGGGAATGGACAGATACGCAGTATTTT. The genes are TRBV12-3 or TRBV12-4 and TRBJ2-3; weak D call: TRBD2 (5 bases). The CDR3 runs 13 residues. V was pared by 7 bases and J by 3 bases, with 11 bases between.

V and J are TRBV4-2 and TRBJ2-3; D is possibly TRBD2 (5 bases). The CDR3 has 16 residues. Trimming took 4 bases from V and 6 from J, leaving 20 bases between them. From germline, CDR1 is LGHNA and CDR2 YNFKEQ. CDR3 loop: CASSLTSVSFRDTQYF. The CDR3, as DNA: TGTGCCAGCAGCCTAACTAGTGTCTCCTTCAGGGATACGCAGTATTTT.

V gene TRBV3-1 combines with J gene TRBJ2-2, with TRBD1 as a possible D gene (6 bases). Germline V gene data show CDR1 as LGHDT and CDR2 as YNNKEL (reference sequence). Trimming left V 3 bases short and J 6 bases short, with 8 bases between. This CDR3 region has 13 residues. CDR3 in amino acids: CASSQGAAGELFF. CDR3 in DNA: TGTGCCAGCAGCCAGGGGGCCGCCGGGGAGCTGTTTTTT.

Many counts were recorded for this clonotype. The J gene is TRBJ2-7, the V gene TRBV7-6; D is tentatively TRBD1 or TRBD2 (5 bases each). V was pared by 4 bases and J by 3 bases, with 10 bases between. This CDR3 has 13 amino acids. CDR1 is SGHVS and CDR2 is FNYEAQ in the germline V gene. The CDR3 nucleotides are TGTGCCAGCAGCTCGGGACCAAACTACGAGCAGTACTTC. Protein product: CASSSGPNYEQYF. Variable domain in full (rest from reference TRBV7-6 and TRBJ2-7): GAGVSQSPRYKVTKRGQDVALRCDPISGHVSLYWYRQALGQGPEFLTYFNYEAQQDKSGLPNDRFSAERPEGSISTLTIQRTEQRDSAMYRCASSSGPNYEQYFGPGTRLTVT.

This clonotype was found a few times. The V and J genes are TRBV24-1 and TRBJ2-1; 11 bases match TRBD1. This CDR3 has 16 amino acids. Germline CDR1 and CDR2: KGHDR and SFDVKD. V was pared by 3 bases and J by 11 bases, with 11 bases of the junction left unmatched. The CDR3 loop reads CATSDGPGTGGSQQFF. The CDR3, as DNA: TGTGCCACCAGTGATGGACCCGGGACAGGGGGGTCCCAGCAGTTCTTC.

V usage is TRBV7-8 and J usage is TRBJ1-3; the D is unclear. This CDR3 comprises 15 residues. Germline CDR1 is SGHVS and CDR2 is FQNEAQ. V lost 2 bases, J lost 0 bases, and 8 bases lay in between. CDR3 amino acids: CASSLYASSGNTIYF. DNA for the CDR3: TGTGCCAGCAGCTTATACGCCTCCTCTGGAAACACCATATATTTT.